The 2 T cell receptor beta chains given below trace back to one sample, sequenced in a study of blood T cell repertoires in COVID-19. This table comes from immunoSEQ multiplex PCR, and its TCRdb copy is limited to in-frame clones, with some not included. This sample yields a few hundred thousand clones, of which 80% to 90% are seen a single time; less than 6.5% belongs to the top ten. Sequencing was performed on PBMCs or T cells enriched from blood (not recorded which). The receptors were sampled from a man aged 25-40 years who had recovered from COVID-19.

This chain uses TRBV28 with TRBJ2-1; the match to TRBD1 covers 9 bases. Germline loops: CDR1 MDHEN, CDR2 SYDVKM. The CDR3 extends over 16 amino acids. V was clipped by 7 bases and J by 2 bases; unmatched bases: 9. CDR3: CASINRGTGPYNEQFF. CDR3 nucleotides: TGTGCCAGCATCAATCGCGGGACAGGGCCCTACAATGAGCAGTTCTTC.

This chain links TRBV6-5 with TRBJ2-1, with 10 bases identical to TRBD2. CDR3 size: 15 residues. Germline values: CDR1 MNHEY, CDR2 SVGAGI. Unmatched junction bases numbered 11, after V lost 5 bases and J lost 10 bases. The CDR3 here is CASSLRLAGLGEQFF. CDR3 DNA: TGTGCCAGCAGTCTAAGACTAGCGGGCTTAGGAGAGCAGTTCTTC.